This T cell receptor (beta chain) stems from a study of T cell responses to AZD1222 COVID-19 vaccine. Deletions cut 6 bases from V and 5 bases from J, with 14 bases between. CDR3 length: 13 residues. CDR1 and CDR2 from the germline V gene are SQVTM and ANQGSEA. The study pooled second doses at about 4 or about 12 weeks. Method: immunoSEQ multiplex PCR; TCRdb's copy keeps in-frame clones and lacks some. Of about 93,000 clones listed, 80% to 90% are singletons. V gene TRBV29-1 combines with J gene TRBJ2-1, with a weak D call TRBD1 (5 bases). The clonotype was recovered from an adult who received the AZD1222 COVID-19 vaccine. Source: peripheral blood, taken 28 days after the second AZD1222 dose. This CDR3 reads CSVTTGVDNEQFF. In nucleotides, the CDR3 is TGCAGCGTGACCACAGGAGTAGACAATGAGCAGTTCTTC.